Listed here are 9 T cell receptor beta chains from one sample, sequenced in a study of blood T cell repertoires in COVID-19. Libraries were prepared by immunoSEQ multiplex PCR; TCRdb keeps only in-frame clonotypes and omits some of them. The sample includes some 490,000 clones, 88% seen only once; the top ten take approximately 8%. The sample consisted of PBMCs or T cells enriched from blood (not recorded which). Source of these receptors: a woman in her fifties or sixties who had recovered from COVID-19.

This chain connects TRBV6-1 to TRBJ2-2; D may be TRBD1 (5 bases). The CDR3 totals 16 residues. The germline gives CDR1 MNHNS, CDR2 SASEGT. V was trimmed by 4 bases and J by 0 bases, leaving 12 bases between them. The CDR3 DNA reads TGTGCCAGCAGTGCACGTGAGACAGCGAACACCGGGGAGCTGTTTTTT. Its translation is CASSARETANTGELFF.

As regards this clone: Other DNA sequences in the sample encode the same CDR3. This chain joins TRBV6-5 and TRBJ1-1; D is uncertain. The germline V gene has CDR1 MNHEY and CDR2 SVGAGI. The CDR3 has 15 residues. V gave up 0 bases and J gave up 1 base, with 9 bases separating them. The CDR3 nucleotides read TGTGCCAGCAGTTACTCTAGACGGGGGAACACTGAAGCTTTCTTT. Its protein product is CASSYSRRGNTEAFF.

The V and J genes are TRBV29-1 and TRBJ2-1; D unclear. The CDR3 runs to 11 residues. Per germline, CDR1 SQVTM and CDR2 ANQGSEA. Trimming removed 8 bases from V and 6 bases from J, with 11 bases in between. The CDR3 sequence is CSLPVANEQFF. The CDR3 coding sequence is TGCAGCCTCCCGGTTGCCAATGAGCAGTTCTTC.

The chain recombines TRBV9 with TRBJ1-1; D ambiguous. Germline V CDR1 and CDR2: SGDLS, YYNGEE. The length of the CDR3 is 14 residues. The germline V and J ends were trimmed by 0 bases and 7 bases, with 13 bases remaining between them. CDR3 residues: CASSVVPSQVEAFF. CDR3 nucleotides: TGTGCCAGCAGCGTAGTCCCATCCCAGGTTGAAGCTTTCTTT. Combining the CDR3 with reference TRBV9 and TRBJ1-1 gives the whole variable domain DSGVTQTPKHLITATGQRVTLRCSPRSGDLSVYWYQQSLDQGLQFLIQYYNGEERAKGNILERFSAQQFPDLHSELNLSSLELGDSALYFCASSVVPSQVEAFFGQGTRLTVV.

V usage is TRBV5-1 and J usage is TRBJ2-2, with D unresolved. The CDR3 extends over 16 amino acids. Germline assignment: CDR1 SGHRS and CDR2 YFSETQ. V lost 0 bases and J 5 bases, leaving 14 bases between the germline ends. This chain's CDR3 is CASSLVGLTSTGELFF. The CDR3 region has the DNA TGCGCCAGCAGCTTGGTTGGCTTAACATCGACCGGGGAGCTGTTTTTT.

This chain joins TRBV7-6 and TRBJ1-4, with D hard to call. The CDR3 consists of 16 residues. Germline V gives CDR1 SGHVS, CDR2 FNYEAQ. The V and J ends lost 0 bases and 6 bases respectively, with 14 bases between them. The CDR3 DNA follows: TGTGCCAGCAGCTTAGCGATGCGGGGTTGGTATGAAAAACTGTTTTTT. It codes for CASSLAMRGWYEKLFF.

This clone appeared once. CDR3 protein: CASSLEGLAGNTIYF. The CDR3 DNA reads TGCGCCAGCAGCTTGGAGGGACTTGCTGGAAACACCATATATTTT. V usage is TRBV5-1 and J usage is TRBJ1-3, with D maybe TRBD1 (5 bases). Looked up from germline, CDR1 is SGHRS and CDR2 is YFSETQ. The CDR3 is 15 residues long. V shed 0 bases and J shed 2 bases, with 9 bases lying between them. The full variable domain, its missing parts supplied by reference TRBV5-1 and TRBJ1-3, is KAGVTQTPRYLIKTRGQQVTLSCSPISGHRSVSWYQQTPGQGLQFLFEYFSETQRNKGNFPGRFSGRQFSNSRSEMNVSTLELGDSALYLCASSLEGLAGNTIYFGEGSWLTVV.

The genes are TRBV5-8 and TRBJ1-4; maybe TRBD1 (5 bases). The length of the CDR3 is 15 residues. CDR1 and CDR2 from the germline V gene are SGHTS and YDEGEE. V was pared by 4 bases and J by 7 bases, with 17 bases between. This CDR3 reads CASSQGEGLTEKLFF. CDR3 coding DNA: TGTGCCAGCAGCCAAGGGGAAGGGCTTACTGAAAAACTGTTTTTT.

For this clone: This sample also contains other DNA sequences that code for the same CDR3. The gene calls are TRBV12-3 or TRBV12-4 and TRBJ1-2; 8 bases are shared with TRBD1. The J segment lost 5 bases and the V segment lost 4 bases, leaving 3 bases of the junction unmatched. The CDR3 sequence is 13 residues long. The CDR3 protein is CASSSGQVYGYTF. In DNA, the CDR3 is TGTGCCAGCAGTTCGGGACAGGTGTATGGCTACACCTTC.